A single sample gave rise to the 15 T cell receptor beta chains below, sequenced in a study of blood T cell repertoires in COVID-19. TCRdb keeps only in-frame clones here, not all; method: immunoSEQ multiplex PCR. The repertoire holds fewer than 250,000 clones, roughly 80% seen once, with 3.5% to 4% in the top ten. Sequenced sample: PBMCs or T cells enriched from blood (not recorded which). These receptor sequences come from a middle-aged woman who had been exposed to COVID-19.

This clone was detected only once. This sequence joins TRBV7-8 and TRBJ1-4; no definite D call. Germline V gene sequence: CDR1 SGHVS, CDR2 FQNEAQ. V was cut by 1 base and J by 4 bases, with 7 bases left in between. The CDR3 is 14 residues long. In DNA, the CDR3 is TGTGCCAGCAGCTTAGATATCCTTAATGAAAAACTGTTTTTT. Protein product: CASSLDILNEKLFF. Full variable domain (outside the CDR3, taken from reference TRBV7-8 and TRBJ1-4): GAGVSQSPRYKVAKRGQDVALRCDPISGHVSLFWYQQALGQGPEFLTYFQNEAQLDKSGLPSDRFFAERPEGSVSTLKIQRTQQEDSAVYLCASSLDILNEKLFFGSGTQLSVL.

The genes are TRBV3-1 (or the pseudogene TRBV3-2) and TRBJ2-3, with D tentatively TRBD2 (5 bases). V lost 4 bases, J lost 3 bases, and 17 bases lay in between. The CDR3 runs 16 residues. The germline V gene has CDR1 LGHDT and CDR2 YNNKEL (reference sequence). Here the CDR3 DNA reads TGTGCCAGCAGCCTTCGGACTGATTATCAAACAGATACGCAGTATTTT. Amino acids: CASSLRTDYQTDTQYF.

The chain couples TRBV4-1 to TRBJ1-5, with a possible D match to TRBD1 (5 bases). Germline V gene lookup returns CDR1 MGHRA and CDR2 YSYEKL. V was trimmed by 2 bases and J by 5 bases, leaving 13 bases between them. This CDR3 region has 15 residues. CDR3 protein: CASSQLDGGDQPQHF. The CDR3 coding sequence is TGCGCCAGCAGCCAACTCGACGGGGGAGATCAGCCCCAGCATTTT.

V is TRBV7-8 and J is TRBJ2-5; D perhaps matches TRBD1 (5 bases). The germline gives CDR1 SGHVS, CDR2 FQNEAQ. The length of the CDR3 is 16 residues. Trimming removed 2 bases from V and 5 bases from J, with 18 bases in between. As DNA, the CDR3 is TGTGCCAGCAGCTTACTAGGGAACGCCAACAGGGAGACCCAGTACTTC. As protein: CASSLLGNANRETQYF.

The chain is built from TRBV6-5 and TRBJ2-5; 8 positions match TRBD1. CDR1 is MNHEY, CDR2 SVGAGI, per germline. The V segment lost 4 bases and the J segment 2 bases; nucleotides outside the gene matches: 3. CDR3 length: 14 residues. CDR3 sequence (DNA): TGTGCCAGCAGTTCCGGGACAGGACAAGAGACCCAGTACTTC. It encodes CASSSGTGQETQYF.

Concerning this clone: At one end, the junction sequence differs from germline, possibly due to a read error. The chain uses TRBV7-7 and TRBJ1-3; D might be TRBD1 (6 bases). In germline, CDR1 is SSHAT, CDR2 FNYEAQ (reference sequence). The CDR3 is 16 residues long. CDR3 in amino acids: CASSLGQISSGNTIYF. CDR3 bases: TGTGCTAGCAGCTTAGGACAGATAAGCTCTGGAAACACCATATATTTT.

This chain uses TRBV7-3 with TRBJ1-2, with TRBD1 matching 8 bases. CDR3 size: 16 residues. V lost 5 bases, J lost 4 bases, and 12 bases stayed unmatched. The germline V gene has CDR1 SGHTA and CDR2 FQGTGA. The CDR3 here is CASSPRGDRRGYGYTF. DNA for the CDR3: TGTGCCAGCAGCCCGCGTGGGGACAGGAGGGGCTATGGCTACACCTTC.

This chain links TRBV6-5 with TRBJ1-4; TRBD1 aligns across 7 bases. This CDR3 is 11 amino acids long. Losses at the gene ends were 6 bases for V and 14 bases for J; bases not matched to a gene: 6. The germline V gene has CDR1 MNHEY and CDR2 SVGAGI. The CDR3 loop is CASRLDRVLFF. The CDR3 DNA sequence: TGTGCCAGCAGACTCGACAGGGTGCTGTTTTTT.

The chain couples TRBV4-3 to TRBJ2-7; D is unclear. Trimming shortened V by 0 bases and J by 6 bases, and 12 bases separated the two germline ends. Germline V gene lookup returns CDR1 LGHNA and CDR2 YSLEER. This CDR3 is 14 amino acids long. The CDR3 sequence: CASSQDMVGSEQYF. The CDR3 nucleotides read TGCGCCAGCAGCCAAGATATGGTGGGCTCCGAGCAGTACTTC.

The J gene is TRBJ1-4, the V gene TRBV5-1; D gene uncertain. CDR1 SGHRS and CDR2 YFSETQ come from the germline V gene. The CDR3 is 17 amino acids. V was cut by 5 bases and J by 0 bases, with 17 bases left in between. The CDR3 DNA reads as TGCGCCAGCAGTTCCCGGGGAGGACGAGCAACTAATGAAAAACTGTTTTTT. This translates into CASSSRGGRATNEKLFF.

This clone was observed a single time. The chain has TRBV2 and TRBJ1-2; no clear D. The CDR3 sequence is 13 residues long. Between the trimmed V and J ends, which lost 3 bases and 6 bases, there was a span of 11 bases. Germline loops: CDR1 SNHLY, CDR2 FYNNEI. The CDR3 is CASSERRWHGYTF. Written as DNA, the CDR3 is TGTGCCAGCAGTGAGCGGCGATGGCATGGCTACACCTTC. The full variable domain, its missing parts supplied by reference TRBV2 and TRBJ1-2, is EPEVTQTPSHQVTQMGQEVILRCVPISNHLYFYWYRQILGQKVEFLVSFYNNEISEKSEIFDDQFSVERPDGSNFTLKIRSTKLEDSAMYFCASSERRWHGYTFGSGTRLTVV.

For the CDR3, the DNA is TGTGCCATCAGTGAGTCCCCGCTGGTACAGGGCAATCAGCCCCAGCATTTT. Translated: CAISESPLVQGNQPQHF. The chain links TRBV10-3 to TRBJ1-5; D perhaps matches TRBD1 (5 bases). Germline CDR1 ENHRY, CDR2 SYGVKD. This CDR3 spans 17 amino acids. Trimming shortened V by 0 bases and J by 2 bases, and 14 bases separated the two germline ends.

The chain employs TRBV18 and TRBJ1-1, with TRBD1 identical over 7 bases. CDR3 length: 14 amino acids. In germline, CDR1 is KGHSH, CDR2 LQKENI. The V gene end was trimmed by 0 bases and the J gene end by 7 bases; junction bases not matched to a gene: 5. CDR3 region: CASSPPTGPLEAFF. CDR3 DNA sequence: TGTGCCAGCTCACCACCGACAGGGCCGCTTGAAGCTTTCTTT.

The V and J genes are TRBV27 and TRBJ2-1, with 9 nucleotides matching TRBD2. Losses at the gene ends were 6 bases for V and 7 bases for J; bases not matched to a gene: 22. The CDR3 covers 19 residues. From germline, CDR1 is MNHEY and CDR2 SMNVEV (reference sequence). CDR3 bases: TGTGCCAGCAGGGTACTAGGCGGGGGGGCCTACGTAGGGAGGAATGAGCAGTTCTTC. Protein product: CASRVLGGGAYVGRNEQFF.

The chain carries TRBV14 and TRBJ2-7; 7 bases agree with TRBD1. The J segment lost 2 bases and the V segment lost 5 bases, leaving 9 bases of the junction unmatched. The CDR3 spans 15 residues. The germline V gene has CDR1 SGHDN and CDR2 FVKESK. Here the CDR3 DNA reads TGTGCCAGCAGCGAGATGGGACAGAGAGCCTACGAGCAGTACTTC. Its translation: CASSEMGQRAYEQYF.